This T cell receptor beta chain came from a study of blood T cell repertoires in COVID-19. Study summary: Donors in the United States, Italy and Spain gave samples during acute or convalescent COVID-19. PBMCs, B-cell-depleted T cells, or T cells were the source of the cDNA or gDNA that made up the material.

As processed by the authors: For nucleated cells, counts were estimated from reference gene primer amplification. The assay was immunoSEQ multiplex PCR, and TCRdb's table has in-frame clones only and misses some. Clonal size and the V and J genes are those of that table, whereas D and trimming came from the DNA. The profile shows about 220,000 clones, around nine tenths of them singletons. CDR1 is SQVTM and CDR2 is ANQGSEA in the germline V gene. Trimming stripped 1 base from V and 0 bases from J, with 7 bases between. CDR3 length: 14 residues. This chain uses TRBV29-1 with TRBJ2-4; tentatively, D is TRBD2 (5 bases). The receptor was isolated from a man in his forties or fifties with acute or convalescent COVID-19. Sequencing used peripheral blood. CDR3 DNA sequence: TGCAGCGTTGAAGGGACTCCAGCCAAAAACATTCAGTACTTC. Its protein is CSVEGTPAKNIQYF.